This T cell receptor (beta chain) was recovered during a study of breast tumors, draining lymph nodes, adjacent tissues. TCRdb processed the multiplex PCR reads anew with MiXCR; each CDR3 protein has one entry. The repertoire holds 13,000 or so distinct CDR3 sequences, with roughly 53% as singletons. V dropped 8 bases and J dropped 6; count of bases not matched to a gene: 17. This CDR3 is 16 amino acids long. Germline CDR1 and CDR2: SNHLY and FYNNEI. Concerning this clonotype: Antigen: not known.

General study points: Data fit most tumor T cells coming from lymph node, expanding in tumor. That most tumor T cells come from lymph nodes remained unproven.

This chain joins TRBV2 and TRBJ1-2, with TRBD1 identical over 8 bases. The clonotype was recovered from a female donor with breast cancer. Some clones in this sample may be carry-over from other donors' samples. The sequenced sample consisted of tumor-adjacent breast tissue. CDR3 sequence reads: CASDLVQGAFTDGYTF. The CDR3 DNA follows: TGTGCCAGCGATCTTGTCCAGGGGGCTTTCACCGATGGCTACACCTTC.